The entry below gives a single TCR beta chain sequence along with its context. The CDR3 covers 13 residues. The germline gives CDR1 MNHEY, CDR2 SMNVEV (reference sequence). The V end was cut by 0 bases, the J end by 7 bases, with 9 bases between. Assay: immunoSEQ multiplex PCR; the TCRdb copy retains only in-frame clones and omits some. The table lists 70,000 or so clones, roughly 90% of them singletons. These data are taken from a study of OX40 agonist ivuxolimab in advanced cancers. This specimen was CD4+ or CD8+ T cells sorted from blood, taken in a trial of the OX40 agonist ivuxolimab. This sequence was found in an adult with an advanced solid tumor such as melanoma, head and neck, liver or kidney cancer. The chain carries TRBV27 and TRBJ1-2, with D unclear. CDR3 DNA: TGTGCCAGCAGTTTATCCGGAGGGTCTGGCTACACCTTC. Encoded protein: CASSLSGGSGYTF.